This record covers a single T cell receptor (beta chain). Antigen unknown. Data came from immunoSEQ multiplex PCR; TCRdb stores just in-frame clones and leaves some out. The table has some 120,000 clones, roughly 90% seen once. Trimming took 0 bases from V and 10 from J, leaving 16 bases between them. The length of the CDR3 is 15 residues. Germline V gene lookup returns CDR1 LNHDA and CDR2 SQIVND (reference sequence). This sample was taken from a study of T cell responses to AZD1222 COVID-19 vaccine. Study-wide results and caveats: No day 14 peak samples; only post-peak repertoires were characterized. At baseline, just a handful of AZD1222 recipients tested seropositive. The donor group comprised mostly white British people and more females; the analysis possibly underestimated clonal diversity. The study reported that nearly half of spike-specific TCRs target unmutated variant regions.

Sequencing used peripheral blood, obtained on day 0 of AZD1222 vaccination. The clonotype was recovered from an adult in good health. The V and J genes are TRBV19 and TRBJ2-1; unclear D gene. The CDR3 nucleotides are TGTGCCAGTAGTATAGAGGTTTTGGCCCCCAGGGAGCAGTTCTTC. Protein sequence: CASSIEVLAPREQFF.